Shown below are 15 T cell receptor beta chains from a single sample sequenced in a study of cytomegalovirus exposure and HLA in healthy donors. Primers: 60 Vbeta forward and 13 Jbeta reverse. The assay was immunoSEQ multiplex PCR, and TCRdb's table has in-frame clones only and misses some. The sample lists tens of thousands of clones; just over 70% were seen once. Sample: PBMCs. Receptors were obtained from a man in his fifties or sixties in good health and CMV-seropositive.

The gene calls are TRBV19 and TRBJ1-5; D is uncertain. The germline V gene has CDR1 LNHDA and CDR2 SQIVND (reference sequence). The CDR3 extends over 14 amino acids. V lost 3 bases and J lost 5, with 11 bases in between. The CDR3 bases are TGTGCCAGTAGTATCCTAGCGAAGCATCAGCCCCAGCATTTT. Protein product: CASSILAKHQPQHF.

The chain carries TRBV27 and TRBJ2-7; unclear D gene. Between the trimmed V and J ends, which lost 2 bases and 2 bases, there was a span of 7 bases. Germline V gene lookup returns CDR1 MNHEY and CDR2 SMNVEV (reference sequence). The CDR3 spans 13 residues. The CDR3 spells CASSLLSPYEQYF. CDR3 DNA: TGTGCCAGCAGTTTACTTTCCCCCTACGAGCAGTACTTC.

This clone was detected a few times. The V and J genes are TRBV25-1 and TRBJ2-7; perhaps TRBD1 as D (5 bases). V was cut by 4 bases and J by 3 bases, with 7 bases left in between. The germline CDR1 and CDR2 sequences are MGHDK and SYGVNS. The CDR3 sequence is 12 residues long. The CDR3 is CASSGDSYEQYF. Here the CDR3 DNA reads TGTGCCAGCAGTGGCGACAGCTACGAGCAGTACTTC.

Here the CDR3 reads CASRRQGARGANVLTF. Written as DNA, the CDR3 is TGTGCCAGCAGAAGACAGGGGGCGCGTGGGGCCAACGTCCTGACTTTC. This chain joins TRBV9 and TRBJ2-6; 10 nucleotides line up with TRBD1. Germline CDR1 SGDLS, CDR2 YYNGEE. The CDR3 is made up of 16 amino acids. V gave up 5 bases and J gave up 3 bases; unmatched junction bases: 5.

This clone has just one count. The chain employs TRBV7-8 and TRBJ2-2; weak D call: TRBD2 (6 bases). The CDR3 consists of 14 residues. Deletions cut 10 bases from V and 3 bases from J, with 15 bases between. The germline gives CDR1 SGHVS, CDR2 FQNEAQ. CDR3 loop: CATGEVAYTGELFF. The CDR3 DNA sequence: TGTGCCACGGGGGAGGTAGCGTACACCGGGGAGCTGTTTTTT.

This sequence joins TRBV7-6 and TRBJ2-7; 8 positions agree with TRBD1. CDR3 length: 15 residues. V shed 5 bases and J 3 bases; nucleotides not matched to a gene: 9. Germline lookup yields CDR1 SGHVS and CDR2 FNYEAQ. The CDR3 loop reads CASSPRTGFLYEQYF. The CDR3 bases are TGTGCCAGCAGCCCGAGGACAGGGTTTCTCTACGAGCAGTACTTC.

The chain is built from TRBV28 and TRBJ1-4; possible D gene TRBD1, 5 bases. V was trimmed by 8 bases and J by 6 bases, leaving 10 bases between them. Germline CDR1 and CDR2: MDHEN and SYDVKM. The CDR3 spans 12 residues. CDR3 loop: CASDTGDEKLFF. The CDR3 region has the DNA TGTGCCAGCGACACGGGGGATGAAAAACTGTTTTTT.

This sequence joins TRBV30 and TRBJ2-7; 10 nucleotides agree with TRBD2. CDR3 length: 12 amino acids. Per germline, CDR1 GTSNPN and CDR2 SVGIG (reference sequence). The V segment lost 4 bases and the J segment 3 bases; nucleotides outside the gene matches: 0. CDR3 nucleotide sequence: TGTGCCTGGACTAGCGGGAGCTACGAGCAGTACTTC. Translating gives CAWTSGSYEQYF.

The CDR3 coding sequence is TGTGCCAGCAGCTTAGTTTTAACGCAGGGTGCAACCTACGAGCAGTACTTC. As protein: CASSLVLTQGATYEQYF. The V gene is TRBV11-2, the J gene TRBJ2-7; a weak D match, TRBD1 (5 bases). CDR3 size: 17 residues. Trimming stripped 1 base from V and 2 bases from J, with 18 bases between. Germline lookup yields CDR1 SGHAT and CDR2 FQNNGV.

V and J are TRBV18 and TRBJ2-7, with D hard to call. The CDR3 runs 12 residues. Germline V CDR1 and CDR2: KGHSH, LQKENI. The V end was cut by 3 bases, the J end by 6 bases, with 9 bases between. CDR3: CASSPNTPEQYF. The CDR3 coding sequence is TGTGCCAGCTCACCCAACACCCCCGAGCAGTACTTC.

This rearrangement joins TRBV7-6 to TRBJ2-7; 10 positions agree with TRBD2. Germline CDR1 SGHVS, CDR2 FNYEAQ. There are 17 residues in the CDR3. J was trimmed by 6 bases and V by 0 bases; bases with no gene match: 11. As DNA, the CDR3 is TGTGCCAGCAGCTTAGCTCCCAGCGGGAGGGCCGCGGGCGAGCAGTACTTC. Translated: CASSLAPSGRAAGEQYF.

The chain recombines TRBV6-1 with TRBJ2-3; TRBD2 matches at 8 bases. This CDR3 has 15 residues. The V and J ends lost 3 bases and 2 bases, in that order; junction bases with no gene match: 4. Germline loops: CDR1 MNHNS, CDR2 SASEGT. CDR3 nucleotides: TGTGCCAGCAGTGAGGCTAGCGGGTACACAGATACGCAGTATTTT. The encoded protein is CASSEASGYTDTQYF.

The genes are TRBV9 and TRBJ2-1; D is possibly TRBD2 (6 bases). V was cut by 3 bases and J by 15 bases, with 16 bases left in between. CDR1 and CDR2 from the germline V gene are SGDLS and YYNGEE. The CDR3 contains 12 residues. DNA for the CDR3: TGTGCCAGCAGCGCTTATGGGGGGAGCATGTTCTTC. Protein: CASSAYGGSMFF.

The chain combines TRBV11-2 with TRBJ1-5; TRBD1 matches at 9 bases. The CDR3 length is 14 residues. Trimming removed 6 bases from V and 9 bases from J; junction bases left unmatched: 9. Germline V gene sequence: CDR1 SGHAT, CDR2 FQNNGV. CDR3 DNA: TGTGCCAGCAGTGCCGGGACAGGGAGTTCGCCCCAGCATTTT. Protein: CASSAGTGSSPQHF.

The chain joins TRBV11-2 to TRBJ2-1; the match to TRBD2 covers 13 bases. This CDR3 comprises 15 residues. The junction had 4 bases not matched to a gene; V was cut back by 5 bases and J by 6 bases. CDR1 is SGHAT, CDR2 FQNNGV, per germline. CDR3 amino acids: CASSPGTSGINEQFF. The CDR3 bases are TGTGCCAGCAGCCCGGGGACTAGCGGGATCAATGAGCAGTTCTTC.